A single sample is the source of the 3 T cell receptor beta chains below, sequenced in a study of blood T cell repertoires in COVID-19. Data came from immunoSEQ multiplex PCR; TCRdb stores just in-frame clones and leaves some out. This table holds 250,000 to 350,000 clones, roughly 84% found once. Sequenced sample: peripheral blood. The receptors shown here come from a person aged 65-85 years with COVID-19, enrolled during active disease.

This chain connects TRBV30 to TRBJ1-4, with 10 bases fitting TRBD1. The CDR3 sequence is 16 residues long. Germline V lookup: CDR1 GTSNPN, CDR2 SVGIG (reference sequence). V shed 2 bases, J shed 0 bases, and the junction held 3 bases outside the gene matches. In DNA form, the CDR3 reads TGTGCCTGGAGTCGGGACAGGGGCCCAACTAATGAAAAACTGTTTTTT. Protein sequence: CAWSRDRGPTNEKLFF.

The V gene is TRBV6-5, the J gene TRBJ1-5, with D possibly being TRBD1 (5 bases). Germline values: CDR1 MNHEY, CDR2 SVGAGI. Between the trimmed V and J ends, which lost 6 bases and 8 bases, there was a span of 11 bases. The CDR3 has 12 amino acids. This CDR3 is CASRSKGKPQHF. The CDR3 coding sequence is TGTGCCAGCAGGTCAAAGGGGAAGCCCCAGCATTTT.

CDR3 nucleotides: TGTGCCAGCAGCCGATGGGAGTTTGACGAGCAGTACTTC. Its translation is CASSRWEFDEQYF. The rearrangement links TRBV27 to TRBJ2-7; the D gene is possibly TRBD2 (5 bases). CDR3 length: 13 residues. Trimming cost V 6 bases and J 5 bases, with 14 bases left between them. From germline, CDR1 is MNHEY and CDR2 SMNVEV (reference sequence).